One and the same sample provided the 15 T cell receptor beta chains below, sequenced in a study of cytomegalovirus exposure and HLA in healthy donors. PCR used 60 Vbeta primers and 13 Jbeta primers. The data were produced by immunoSEQ multiplex PCR, yet TCRdb's version contains in-frame clones alone and is incomplete. The listing contains 150,000 to 200,000 clones. The sequenced sample was PBMCs. The receptors derive from a boy aged 5-17 years in good health and CMV-seronegative.

The V and J genes are TRBV2 and TRBJ2-7, with D maybe TRBD1 (6 bases). Trimming left V 9 bases short and J 4 bases short, with 16 bases between. Germline V CDR1 and CDR2: SNHLY, FYNNEI. This CDR3 comprises 13 residues. CDR3 amino acids: CASSGHELYEQYF. The CDR3 coding sequence is TGTGCCAGTTCGGGACACGAACTTTACGAGCAGTACTTC.

This chain links TRBV30 with TRBJ2-3; weak D call: TRBD1 (6 bases). Deletions cut 0 bases from V and 3 bases from J, with 7 bases between. The CDR3 is made up of 13 amino acids. The germline V gene encodes CDR1 GTSNPN and CDR2 SVGIG (reference sequence). The CDR3 sequence is CAWSVQGTDTQYF. The CDR3 coding sequence is TGTGCCTGGAGTGTACAGGGAACAGATACGCAGTATTTT.

The chain uses TRBV18 and TRBJ1-5, with 7 bases lining up with TRBD1. The V and J ends lost 3 bases and 0 bases, in that order; junction bases with no gene match: 11. Germline lookup yields CDR1 KGHSH and CDR2 LQKENI. The CDR3 length is 18 residues. The chain's CDR3 is CASSPLGQQPYSNQPQHF. In nucleotides, the CDR3 is TGTGCCAGCTCACCCCTGGGACAGCAACCTTATAGCAATCAGCCCCAGCATTTT.

Written as DNA, the CDR3 is TGTGCCAGCAGTTTGTTTCAGGTCAGAGCAACTGAAGCTTTCTTT. This translates into CASSLFQVRATEAFF. V and J are TRBV27 and TRBJ1-1; no definite D call. The CDR3 runs to 15 residues. The V end was cut by 3 bases, the J end by 5 bases, with 16 bases between. Germline V gene sequence: CDR1 MNHEY, CDR2 SMNVEV (reference sequence).

The chain couples TRBV15 to TRBJ2-3; TRBD1 aligns across 7 bases. From germline, CDR1 is LNHNV and CDR2 YYDKDF (reference sequence). The junction had 6 bases not matched to a gene; V was cut back by 5 bases and J by 4 bases. This CDR3 comprises 14 residues. CDR3 in amino acids: CATSLGGRADTQYF. CDR3 coding DNA: TGTGCCACCAGCTTAGGGGGCCGGGCAGATACGCAGTATTTT.

The chain joins TRBV18 to TRBJ2-7, with 7 nucleotides matching TRBD1. Germline-derived CDR1 and CDR2 are KGHSH and LQKENI. Trimming at V came to 2 bases and at J to 4 bases, leaving 8 bases not matched to a gene. This CDR3 has 15 residues. The CDR3 sequence: CASSPATGTAYEQYF. Written as DNA, the CDR3 is TGTGCCAGCTCACCAGCCACCGGGACAGCTTACGAGCAGTACTTC. Filled out from reference TRBV18 and TRBJ2-7, the complete variable domain reads NAGVMQNPRHLVRRRGQEARLRCSPMKGHSHVYWYRQLPEEGLKFMVYLQKENIIDESGMPKERFSAEFPKEGPSILRIQQVVRGDSAAYFCASSPATGTAYEQYFGPGTRLTVT.

This chain uses TRBV2 with TRBJ1-4; D is undetermined. The germline V gene encodes CDR1 SNHLY and CDR2 FYNNEI. The CDR3 is 16 amino acids. The V gene lost 4 bases and the J gene lost 4 bases, with 16 bases spanning the gap. DNA for the CDR3: TGTGCCAGCAGTGCCCGGCCCTGGCGGGATAATGAAAAACTGTTTTTT. Protein: CASSARPWRDNEKLFF.

The V call is TRBV11-2, the J call TRBJ2-5, with a tentative D call TRBD1 (6 bases). CDR3 length: 16 amino acids. Trimming pared 1 base from V and 4 bases from J, leaving 16 bases between. Germline V gives CDR1 SGHAT, CDR2 FQNNGV. The CDR3 DNA reads as TGTGCCAGCAGCTTAGTTGCCAGGGGAAGTACAGAGACCCAGTACTTC. This codes for CASSLVARGSTETQYF.

V and J are TRBV5-1 and TRBJ2-6; 7 nucleotides line up with TRBD1. Germline V CDR1 and CDR2: SGHRS, YFSETQ. Germline trimming cut 4 bases from V and 2 bases from J; bases unmatched to any gene: 6. The CDR3 extends over 16 amino acids. As DNA, the CDR3 is TGCGCCAGCAGCCAAGACAGGGCACCTGGGGCCAACGTCCTGACTTTC. It is translated as CASSQDRAPGANVLTF.

This chain uses TRBV2 with TRBJ1-4; D perhaps matches TRBD1 (5 bases). Germline V gene sequence: CDR1 SNHLY, CDR2 FYNNEI. The CDR3 is made up of 14 amino acids. The V end was cut by 4 bases, the J end by 4 bases, with 10 bases between. Here the CDR3 DNA reads TGTGCCAGCAGTGCTGGGGGGTTTAATGAAAAACTGTTTTTT. Its translation: CASSAGGFNEKLFF.

The V call is TRBV2, the J call TRBJ1-1; 7 nucleotides align to TRBD1. J gave up 6 bases and V 6 bases, and 4 bases lay outside the gene matches. The CDR3 loop spans 12 amino acids. The germline CDR1 and CDR2 sequences are SNHLY and FYNNEI. The CDR3 spells CASSGDRSEAFF. The CDR3 DNA follows: TGTGCCAGCAGCGGGGACAGATCTGAAGCTTTCTTT.

The rearrangement uses TRBV6-5 and TRBJ2-1; possibly TRBD2 for D (6 bases). This CDR3 comprises 13 residues. Germline V gene sequence: CDR1 MNHEY, CDR2 SVGAGI. Trimming took off 7 bases at V and 7 bases at J, with 14 bases between the two ends. The CDR3: CASNPTGGNEQFF. CDR3 coding DNA: TGTGCCAGCAACCCGACTGGGGGGAATGAGCAGTTCTTC.

This chain links TRBV7-3 with TRBJ2-3; a possible D gene is TRBD2 (6 bases). The CDR3 extends over 17 amino acids. Trimming pared 0 bases from V and 1 base from J, leaving 14 bases between. CDR1 is SGHTA, CDR2 FQGTGA, per germline. The CDR3 DNA reads TGTGCCAGCAGCTTAACCCCGAGCACGGGGGGCACAGATACGCAGTATTTT. Protein sequence: CASSLTPSTGGTDTQYF.

V and J are TRBV7-6 and TRBJ1-1; D possibly corresponds to TRBD1 (6 bases). Trimming pared 3 bases from V and 2 bases from J, leaving 25 bases between. The germline gives CDR1 SGHVS, CDR2 FNYEAQ. The CDR3 totals 19 residues. CDR3 coding DNA: TGTGCCAGCAGCTTTGTTTACAGGGAGAGGCCTCAAACTAACACTGAAGCTTTCTTT. As protein: CASSFVYRERPQTNTEAFF.

The chain has TRBV4-2 and TRBJ1-5; D unclear. The CDR3 consists of 17 residues. V shed 3 bases and J shed 0 bases, with 15 bases lying between them. The germline V gene has CDR1 LGHNA and CDR2 YNFKEQ. CDR3 DNA sequence: TGTGCCAGCAGCCAGACCCCGAAGCAGGATAGCAATCAGCCCCAGCATTTT. Translated: CASSQTPKQDSNQPQHF.